A selection of T cell receptor beta chains follows, all from one sample in a study of CD8 T cells in ankylosing spondylitis. A single record per CDR3 protein comes from TCRdb applying MiXCR to the 5' RACE reads. The data show about 340,000 distinct CDR3 sequences, with roughly 15% seen just once and about 1% held by the top ten. The sequenced material came from blood, either unsorted or a sorted T cell fraction (not recorded which). The receptor source for this set is a male donor with ankylosing spondylitis or in good health (not recorded which). Each CDR3 is given with its conserved first and last residue. Fields, in order: D gene, V gene, clone size, J gene, CDR3 protein, CDR3 DNA. The D gene is left open where the match is weak. Where a row states a size, it is once, few, many or the class of an expanded clone; other rows omit it.

>NA|TRBV12-3/TRBV12-4|many|TRBJ1-2
CASSSKAANYGYTF
TGTGCCAGCAGTTCTAAAGCAGCCAACTATGGCTACACCTTC
>TRBD2|TRBV7-2|few|TRBJ2-5
CASSLGGLAKETQYF
TGTGCCAGCAGCTTAGGGGGACTAGCGAAAGAGACCCAGTACTTC
>NA|TRBV6-5|NA|TRBJ2-7
CASSYLRGTGTHEQYF
TGTGCCAGCAGTTACCTACGCGGGACCGGTACCCACGAGCAGTACTTC
>NA|TRBV12-3/TRBV12-4|many|TRBJ1-5
CASSFGGGRNQHF
TGTGCCAGCAGTTTTGGGGGGGGGAGAAACCAGCATTTT
>NA|TRBV28|NA|TRBJ1-4
CASSSGDLPEKLFF
TGTGCCAGCAGTTCGGGGGACCTGCCCGAAAAACTGTTTTTT
>NA|TRBV4-2|NA|TRBJ2-5
CASSQERYPPPAQYF
TGTGCCAGCAGCCAAGAGCGCTATCCCCCACCAGCCCAGTACTTC
>NA|TRBV12-3/TRBV12-4|many|TRBJ1-4
CASSPIRAFGEKLFF
TGTGCCAGCAGCCCTATCAGGGCCTTCGGGGAAAAACTGTTTTTT
>TRBD1|TRBV3-1|NA|TRBJ1-6
CASSRETGVNSPLHF
TGTGCCAGCAGCCGCGAGACAGGGGTCAACTCACCCCTCCACTTT
>NA|TRBV6-5|once|TRBJ2-1
CASSFAPSGRDNEQFF
TGTGCCAGCAGTTTCGCACCTTCGGGGCGGGACAATGAGCAGTTCTTC
>NA|TRBV7-9|few|TRBJ2-3
CASGQNTQYF
TGTGCCAGCGGACAGAATACGCAGTATTTT
>NA|TRBV7-2|NA|TRBJ1-2
CASSSQSGSIGDYGYTF
TGTGCCAGCAGCTCCCAATCGGGCAGCATAGGGGACTATGGCTACACCTTC
>TRBD1|TRBV7-6|NA|TRBJ2-7
CASSSRGRKGSYEQYF
TGTGCCAGCAGCTCTAGGGGGCGAAAGGGCTCCTACGAGCAGTACTTC
>NA|TRBV20-1|NA|TRBJ1-5
CSARDSAGLSNQPQHF
TGCAGTGCTAGAGATTCGGCGGGACTTAGCAATCAGCCCCAGCATTTT
>TRBD1|TRBV5-1|few|TRBJ2-5
CASSLGDREGETQYF
TGCGCCAGCAGCTTGGGGGACAGGGAAGGAGAGACCCAGTACTTC
>NA|TRBV27|NA|TRBJ2-1
CASSGVSSRDNEQFF
TGTGCCAGCAGTGGAGTCTCCAGCCGCGACAATGAGCAGTTCTTC
>TRBD1|TRBV6-5|NA|TRBJ1-1
CASSYSPFIRQGNTEAFF
TGTGCCAGCAGTTACTCCCCATTCATCCGACAGGGGAACACTGAAGCTTTCTTT
>TRBD2|TRBV20-1|NA|TRBJ2-1
CSAIPSGSVNEQFF
TGCAGTGCGATACCTAGCGGGAGTGTCAATGAGCAGTTCTTC